This passage covers 18 T cell receptor beta chains from one sample sequenced in a study of cytomegalovirus exposure and HLA in healthy donors. This PCR relied on a set of 60 Vbeta primers and 13 Jbeta primers. Repertoires were generated with immunoSEQ multiplex PCR, while TCRdb's copy carries only in-frame clones and drops some. In the table there are more than 80,000 clones, around four fifths of which are singletons. The sample comprised PBMCs. The receptor set was obtained from a man aged 50-60 years in good health and CMV-seronegative.

This clone was recorded only once. The rearrangement uses TRBV7-8 and TRBJ1-1, with 8 positions matching TRBD1. The CDR3 spans 15 residues. V was pared by 0 bases and J by 5 bases, with 5 bases of the junction left unmatched. In germline, CDR1 is SGHVS, CDR2 FQNEAQ. The CDR3 protein is CASSLATGAWTEAFF. The DNA of the CDR3 is TGTGCCAGCAGCTTAGCGACAGGGGCGTGGACTGAAGCTTTCTTT.

The chain uses TRBV4-1 and TRBJ1-2; 7 positions agree with TRBD1. V lost 4 bases, J lost 1 base, and 9 bases stayed unmatched. CDR3 size: 16 residues. Germline V lookup: CDR1 MGHRA, CDR2 YSYEKL. This chain's CDR3 is CASSPDETGLNYGYTF. The CDR3 DNA sequence: TGCGCCAGCAGCCCCGATGAGACAGGGCTTAACTATGGCTACACCTTC.

The chain links TRBV9 to TRBJ2-1, with 8 positions matching TRBD2. CDR1 and CDR2 (germline): SGDLS, YYNGEE. V shed 1 base and J 6 bases; nucleotides not matched to a gene: 6. The CDR3 has 15 residues. CDR3 residues: CASSVSAGGTNEQFF. CDR3 nucleotide sequence: TGTGCCAGCAGCGTAAGTGCGGGGGGAACCAATGAGCAGTTCTTC.

This clone was counted only a few times. The chain recombines TRBV19 with TRBJ2-1; 7 nucleotides line up with TRBD1. The CDR3 length is 15 residues. The germline gives CDR1 LNHDA, CDR2 SQIVND (reference sequence). After removal of 5 bases from V and 5 bases from J, the junction contained 9 bases not matched to a gene. CDR3 sequence: CASSSKDRTHNEQFF. DNA of the CDR3: TGTGCCAGTAGTTCAAAGGACAGGACCCACAATGAGCAGTTCTTC.

The chain carries TRBV30 and TRBJ1-2, with TRBD1 as a possible D gene (5 bases). This CDR3 spans 15 amino acids. V shed 4 bases and J shed 2 bases, with 17 bases lying between them. The germline V gene encodes CDR1 GTSNPN and CDR2 SVGIG (reference sequence). For the CDR3, the DNA is TGTGCCTGGACCCTAGGGGCTGCGGCCAACTATGGCTACACCTTC. Translated, it gives CAWTLGAAANYGYTF.

The rearrangement joins TRBV5-1 to TRBJ2-5; D remains unclear. The CDR3 sequence is 12 residues long. V lost 3 bases and J 1 base, leaving 4 bases between the germline ends. Germline CDR1 reads SGHRS; CDR2 reads YFSETQ. The CDR3 is CASSSSQETQYF. The CDR3, as DNA: TGCGCCAGCAGCTCTAGCCAAGAGACCCAGTACTTC.

The chain carries TRBV7-9 and TRBJ2-5; D gene unclear. The CDR3 covers 11 residues. V lost 5 bases and J 5 bases, leaving 6 bases between the germline ends. The germline gives CDR1 SEHNR, CDR2 FQNEAQ (reference sequence). The DNA of the CDR3 is TGTGCCAGCAGCGCCGCGGAGACCCAGTACTTC. It yields the protein CASSAAETQYF.

Notes on this clone: One end of the junction fails to match germline, which may point to a read error. The rearrangement uses TRBV29-1 and TRBJ2-3; D gene ambiguous. The CDR3 is made up of 13 amino acids. The germline CDR1 and CDR2 sequences are SQVTM and ANQGSEA. The CDR3 loop reads CSVQDLGTDTQYF. In nucleotides, the CDR3 is TGCAGCGTTCAAGACTTAGGCACAGATACGCAGTATTTT.

The V call is TRBV19, the J call TRBJ2-3; D gene ambiguous. CDR1 LNHDA and CDR2 SQIVND come from the germline V gene (reference sequence). The CDR3 runs to 13 residues. Trimming left V 1 base short and J 5 bases short, with 7 bases between. CDR3 DNA sequence: TGTGCCAGTAGTATAGGACTGGGAGATACGCAGTATTTT. Its translation is CASSIGLGDTQYF.

The chain is built from TRBV27 and TRBJ1-2; D may be TRBD1 (5 bases). Trimming took 6 bases from V and 3 from J, leaving 14 bases between them. The CDR3 spans 14 residues. Germline values: CDR1 MNHEY, CDR2 SMNVEV (reference sequence). CDR3 in amino acids: CASRLLQGHYGYTF. DNA of the CDR3: TGTGCCAGCAGACTCCTCCAGGGCCACTATGGCTACACCTTC.

This rearrangement joins TRBV6-1 to TRBJ1-1, with D maybe TRBD1 (6 bases). The CDR3 is 14 amino acids. In germline, CDR1 is MNHNS, CDR2 SASEGT. With 6 bases removed from V and 1 base from J, the gap between germline ends came to 12 bases. This CDR3 is CASSLGRGNTEAFF. The CDR3 nucleotides are TGTGCCAGCAGCCTAGGCAGGGGGAACACTGAAGCTTTCTTT.

The gene calls are TRBV7-6 and TRBJ2-6, with 8 positions matching TRBD2. With V trimmed by 5 bases and J by 0 bases, 12 bases remained unmatched. CDR1 SGHVS and CDR2 FNYEAQ come from the germline V gene. The CDR3 covers 19 residues. In DNA, the CDR3 is TGTGCCAGCAGCCTCCCTGGCGGGGGGCTATCCTCTGGGGCCAACGTCCTGACTTTC. Translated, it gives CASSLPGGGLSSGANVLTF.

The rearrangement links TRBV5-5 to TRBJ1-5; 7 bases line up with TRBD1. V was pared by 4 bases and J by 2 bases, with 0 bases of the junction left unmatched. The CDR3 consists of 13 residues. Germline-derived CDR1 and CDR2 are SGHKS and YYEKEE (reference sequence). As DNA, the CDR3 is TGTGCCAGCAGCGGGACAGGCAATCAGCCCCAGCATTTT. This encodes CASSGTGNQPQHF. Looking up the rest from reference TRBV5-5 and TRBJ1-5 gives the full variable domain: DAGVTQSPTHLIKTRGQQVTLRCSPISGHKSVSWYQQVLGQGPQFIFQYYEKEERGRGNFPDRFSARQFPNYSSELNVNALLLGDSALYLCASSGTGNQPQHFGDGTRLSIL.

The rearrangement links TRBV5-1 to TRBJ1-2, with D tentatively TRBD1 (6 bases). The CDR3 consists of 16 residues. The germline V gene encodes CDR1 SGHRS and CDR2 YFSETQ. With 2 bases removed from V and 6 bases from J, the gap between germline ends came to 20 bases. DNA of the CDR3: TGCGCCAGCAGCTTCAGATTAACCGGGACACCAGATGGCTACACCTTC. Translating gives CASSFRLTGTPDGYTF.

The chain employs TRBV7-8 and TRBJ1-2; TRBD1 matches at 7 bases. Looked up from germline, CDR1 is SGHVS and CDR2 is FQNEAQ. V shed 3 bases, J shed 8 bases, and the junction held 9 bases outside the gene matches. The CDR3 is made up of 14 amino acids. CDR3 sequence: CASSFSTGFIGYTF. In DNA form, the CDR3 reads TGTGCCAGCAGCTTCTCGACAGGGTTTATAGGCTACACCTTC.

CDR3 in DNA: TGTGCCAGCAGTTTAGGGGACTTACGAGGTGGCTACACCTTC. Translating it yields CASSLGDLRGGYTF. This chain joins TRBV27 and TRBJ1-2; a possible D gene is TRBD1 (5 bases). The CDR3 runs 14 residues. CDR1 MNHEY and CDR2 SMNVEV come from the germline V gene (reference sequence). The germline V and J ends were trimmed by 2 bases and 7 bases, with 14 bases remaining between them.

The V gene is TRBV5-1, the J gene TRBJ2-1; maybe TRBD1 (6 bases). Germline CDR1 SGHRS, CDR2 YFSETQ. CDR3 length: 14 residues. The ends were cut back, 2 bases at V and 9 bases at J, with 15 bases in the middle. In nucleotides, the CDR3 is TGCGCCAGCAGCTTAATGGGGGCTATAGGTGAGCAGTTCTTC. Its translation is CASSLMGAIGEQFF.

The rearrangement uses TRBV2 and TRBJ1-1, with 7 bases identical to TRBD1. With 8 bases clipped from V and 3 bases from J, the junction kept 9 bases outside the gene matches. CDR3 length: 14 amino acids. CDR1 and CDR2 (germline): SNHLY, FYNNEI. The CDR3 nucleotides are TGTGCCAGCTCTATGCGACAGGGCCACACTGAAGCTTTCTTT. This gives the protein CASSMRQGHTEAFF.